This T cell receptor beta chain was retrieved from a study of blood T cell repertoires in COVID-19. Study-level information: Sites across the United States, Italy and Spain contributed samples from acute and convalescent COVID-19. T cells, B-cell-depleted T cells, or PBMCs supplied cDNA or gDNA.

In regard to this clone: The junction differs from germline at one of its ends, possibly a read error.

CDR1 and CDR2 (germline): SEHNR, FQNEAQ (reference sequence). The CDR3 is 16 residues long. Original handling: Nucleated cell number was recorded as an estimate derived from reference gene primer amplification. Here immunoSEQ multiplex PCR was the method, and the copy in TCRdb shows in-frame clones only, minus some. The V and J calls and clone size come from that table; D and trimming were worked out from the DNA. The table records some 150,000 clones, about four fifths of them present only once. The rearrangement uses TRBV7-9 and TRBJ2-1; TRBD1 matches 12 bases. This receptor was identified in a human donor in a cohort sampled during active COVID-19. The sample taken for sequencing was peripheral blood. Here the CDR3 reads CASSLTGTGGRNEQFF. The DNA for the CDR3 is TGTGCCAGCAGCTTAACCGGGACAGGGGGCCGGAATGAACAGTTCTTC.